What follows are 5 T cell receptor beta chains derived from one specimen sequenced in a study of cytomegalovirus exposure and HLA in healthy donors. The PCR was carried out with 60 Vbeta primers and 13 Jbeta primers. Clones were sequenced by immunoSEQ multiplex PCR, and TCRdb holds only the in-frame ones, with some missing. The sample records fewer than 180,000 clones, 55% to 70% being singletons. The sequencing sample was made of PBMCs. These receptors were taken from an older woman in good health and CMV-seropositive.

The V gene is TRBV7-8, the J gene TRBJ2-7, with D perhaps TRBD2 (5 bases). The CDR3 covers 17 residues. Trimming pared 1 base from V and 0 bases from J, leaving 16 bases between. The germline V gene has CDR1 SGHVS and CDR2 FQNEAQ. CDR3 amino acids: CASSLGSPTSFSYEQYF. The CDR3 nucleotides read TGTGCCAGCAGCTTAGGATCCCCTACTAGTTTCTCCTACGAGCAGTACTTC.

This clone has ten or more counts. Written as DNA, the CDR3 is TGCAGCGTTGAAGACGGGAGCACTGAAGCTTTCTTT. Encoded protein: CSVEDGSTEAFF. The chain carries TRBV29-1 and TRBJ1-1; no clear D. CDR3 length equals 12 residues. The germline V gene has CDR1 SQVTM and CDR2 ANQGSEA. Trimming cost V 0 bases and J 4 bases, with 6 bases left between them.

V usage is TRBV9 and J usage is TRBJ1-3; D uncertain. Germline V gene data show CDR1 as SGDLS and CDR2 as YYNGEE. V was clipped by 0 bases and J by 3 bases, with 7 bases between them. The CDR3 runs to 14 residues. The CDR3 protein is CASSVDFGGNTIYF. CDR3 nucleotide sequence: TGTGCCAGCAGCGTAGACTTCGGTGGAAACACCATATATTTT.

This clone was found a few times. Additional DNA sequences in this sample encode the identical CDR3. The chain recombines TRBV4-3 with TRBJ2-7; 14 positions match TRBD2. Germline lookup yields CDR1 LGHNA and CDR2 YSLEER. The V and J ends lost 4 bases and 2 bases, in that order; junction bases with no gene match: 1. The CDR3 extends over 15 amino acids. This chain's CDR3 is CASSPGLAGAYEQYF. The CDR3 bases are TGCGCCAGCAGCCCGGGACTAGCGGGAGCCTACGAGCAGTACTTC.

This clone was counted only a few times. The chain employs TRBV28 and TRBJ1-3, with D tentatively TRBD1 (6 bases). Trimming removed 5 bases at V and 0 bases at J, with 11 bases between. CDR3 size: 15 residues. Germline CDR1 is MDHEN and CDR2 is SYDVKM. CDR3 coding DNA: TGTGCCAGCAGTCCCACAGGGTTCTCTGGAAACACCATATATTTT. Translating it yields CASSPTGFSGNTIYF.